This T cell receptor (beta chain) was recovered during a study of technical replicates of blood from several donors (dated by TCRdb to the late 2010s). The library was generated by the immunoSEQ multiplex PCR assay. TCRdb limited this immuneACCESS table to in-frame rearrangements with V and J called. A share of clones is missing; checked studies link under half to unresolved V genes, and the rest is unexplained. This sample has some 56,000 clones in its table, and 90% to 95% of those were observed once. Just over 3% of the sample is held by the ten biggest clonotypes. Including cysteine and phenylalanine, the CDR3 has 18 amino acids. Just the 54-base CDR3 DNA is kept, in frame starting at base 1. V is pared back by 1 base and J by 2 bases, with 20 bases lying between the germline termini. For CDR1 and CDR2, the germline V gene lists SGHAT and FQNNGV. This clone showed up just once. Its antigen is unknown. Per-base quality was not reported, and no clone a single base away is much larger than it.

The sequenced material came from PBMCs. The rearrangement joined TRBV11-2 to TRBJ2-5; 7 matching bases give a weak D call of TRBD2. This TCR was sampled from a human donor in good health. Some clones in this sample may be carry-over from other donors' samples. Here the CDR3 is given as CASSLGVYWGGTQETQYF. The DNA sequence is TGTGCCAGCAGCTTAGGTGTTTATTGGGGGGGGACACAAGAGACCCAGTACTTC.